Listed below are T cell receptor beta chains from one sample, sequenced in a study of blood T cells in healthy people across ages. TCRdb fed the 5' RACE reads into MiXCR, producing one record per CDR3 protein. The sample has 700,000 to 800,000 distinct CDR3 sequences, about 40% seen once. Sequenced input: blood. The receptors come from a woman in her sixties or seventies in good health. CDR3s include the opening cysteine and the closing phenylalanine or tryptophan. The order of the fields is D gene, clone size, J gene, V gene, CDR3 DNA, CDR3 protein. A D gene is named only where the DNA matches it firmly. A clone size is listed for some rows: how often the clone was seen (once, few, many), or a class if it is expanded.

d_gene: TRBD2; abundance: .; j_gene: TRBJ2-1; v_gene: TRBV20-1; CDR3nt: TGCAGCCCCAAACTAGCGGGAATTCATGAGCAGTTCTTC; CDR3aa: CSPKLAGIHEQFF
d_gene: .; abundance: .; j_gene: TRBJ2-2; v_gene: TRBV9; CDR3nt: TGTGCCAGCAGTGGAGGGGACACCGGGGAGCTGTTTTTT; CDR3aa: CASSGGDTGELFF
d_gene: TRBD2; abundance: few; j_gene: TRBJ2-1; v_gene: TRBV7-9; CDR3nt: TGTGCCAGCAGCTTAGGGAGCGGGGGGTGGAATGAGCAGTTCTTC; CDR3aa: CASSLGSGGWNEQFF
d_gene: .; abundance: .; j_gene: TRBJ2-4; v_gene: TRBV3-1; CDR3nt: TGTGCCAGCAGCTCTCGACAGATTCTAGCCAAAAACAGTCAGTACTTC; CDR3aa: CASSSRQILAKNSQYF
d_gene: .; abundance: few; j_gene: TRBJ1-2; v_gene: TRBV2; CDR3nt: TGTGCCAGCAGCCCGGGGACCCACTATGGCTACACCTTC; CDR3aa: CASSPGTHYGYTF
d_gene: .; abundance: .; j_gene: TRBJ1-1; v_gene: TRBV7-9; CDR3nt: TGTGCCAGCAGCCACGACTACGGACAAAAACTCACTGAAGCTTTCTTT; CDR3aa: CASSHDYGQKLTEAFF
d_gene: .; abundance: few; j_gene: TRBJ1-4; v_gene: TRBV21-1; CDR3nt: TGTGCCAGCAGTCCGGACGGAACAACTAATGAAAAACTGTTTTTT; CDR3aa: CASSPDGTTNEKLFF
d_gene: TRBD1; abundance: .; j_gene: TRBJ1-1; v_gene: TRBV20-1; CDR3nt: TGCAGTGCTAGAGATCCCCGACAGGGTTGGACTGAAGCTTTCTTT; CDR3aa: CSARDPRQGWTEAFF
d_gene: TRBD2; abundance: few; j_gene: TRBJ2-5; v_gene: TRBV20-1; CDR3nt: TGCAGTGCTCCAAAAGAGCGGGGGGCACGGGAGACCCAGTACTTC; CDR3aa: CSAPKERGARETQYF
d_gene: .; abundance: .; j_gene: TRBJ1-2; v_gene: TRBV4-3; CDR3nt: TGCGCCAGCAGCCAAGACAGACTATATGGCTACACCTTC; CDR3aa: CASSQDRLYGYTF
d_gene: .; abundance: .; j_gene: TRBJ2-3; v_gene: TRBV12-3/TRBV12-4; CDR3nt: TGTGCCAGCAGTTTGAGGGGCCAGGGGACAGATACGCAGTATTTT; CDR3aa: CASSLRGQGTDTQYF
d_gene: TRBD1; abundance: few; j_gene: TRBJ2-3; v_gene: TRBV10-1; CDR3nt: TGCACCAGCCGACAGGGAGGCACAGATACGCAGTATTTT; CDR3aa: CTSRQGGTDTQYF
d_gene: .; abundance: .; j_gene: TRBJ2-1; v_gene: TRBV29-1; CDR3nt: TGCAGCGTGGAAGGCAAGCCCGAAACATCAAATGAGCAGTTCTTC; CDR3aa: CSVEGKPETSNEQFF
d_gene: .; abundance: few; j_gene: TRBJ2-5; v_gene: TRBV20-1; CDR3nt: TGCAGTGCAAGACCTGGGGGGCCCGAGACCCAGTACTTC; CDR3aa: CSARPGGPETQYF
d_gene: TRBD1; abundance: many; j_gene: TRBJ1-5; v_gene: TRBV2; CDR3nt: TGTGCCAGCAGTGGACAGGGGGGCAATCAGCCCCAGCATTTT; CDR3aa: CASSGQGGNQPQHF
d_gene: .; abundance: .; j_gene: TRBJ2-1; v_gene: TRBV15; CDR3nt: TGTGCCACCAGCAGAGATCTAGGTTCCTACAATGAGCAGTTCTTC; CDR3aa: CATSRDLGSYNEQFF
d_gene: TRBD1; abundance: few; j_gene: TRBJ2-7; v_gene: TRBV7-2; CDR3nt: TGTGCCAGCAGCTCCCAAGGACAGGCCCAATACGAGCAGTACTTC; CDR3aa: CASSSQGQAQYEQYF
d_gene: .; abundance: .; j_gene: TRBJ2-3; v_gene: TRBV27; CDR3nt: TGTGCCAGCAGTTTATTAGCGGAGGCCACAGATGCGCAGTATTTT; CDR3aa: CASSLLAEATDAQYF
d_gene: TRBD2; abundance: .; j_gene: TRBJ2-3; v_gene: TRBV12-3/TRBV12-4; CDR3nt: TGTGCCAGCAGTTTAGATCATACTAGCGGGAGGGGAGATACGCAGTATTTT; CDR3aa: CASSLDHTSGRGDTQYF
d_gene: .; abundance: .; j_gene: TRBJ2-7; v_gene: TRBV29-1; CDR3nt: TGCAGCGTTGAAGATGGACTCAACTACGAGCAGTACTTC; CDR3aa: CSVEDGLNYEQYF
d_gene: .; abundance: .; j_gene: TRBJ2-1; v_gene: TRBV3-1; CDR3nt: TGTGCCAGCAGCGCCTTCAGCTCCTACAATGAGCAGTTCTTC; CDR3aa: CASSAFSSYNEQFF
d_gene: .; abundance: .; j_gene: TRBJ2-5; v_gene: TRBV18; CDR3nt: TGTGCCAGCTCACCACCGATGGACCAAGAGACCCAGTACTTC; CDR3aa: CASSPPMDQETQYF